A single sample gave rise to the 20 T cell receptor beta chains below, sequenced in a study of shared clonotypes between healthy human individuals. Sequenced by immunoSEQ multiplex PCR; TCRdb stores in-frame clones only, minus some. The sample has roughly 1.5 million clones, 95% to 99% seen once. Sequencing was done on a sample of naive CD4+ T cells sorted from blood. Documented subset: CD45RA+ positively selected. Receptor source: a man aged 25-45 years in good health.

This clone appeared once. V gene TRBV9 combines with J gene TRBJ2-7; 10 bases line up with TRBD1. There are 15 residues in the CDR3. Germline CDR1 SGDLS, CDR2 YYNGEE. After removal of 2 bases from V and 3 bases from J, the junction contained 5 bases not matched to a gene. This CDR3 is CASSVTRDRGYEQYF. DNA for the CDR3: TGTGCCAGCAGCGTTACCCGGGACAGGGGCTACGAGCAGTACTTC. Variable domain in full (rest from reference TRBV9 and TRBJ2-7): DSGVTQTPKHLITATGQRVTLRCSPRSGDLSVYWYQQSLDQGLQFLIQYYNGEERAKGNILERFSAQQFPDLHSELNLSSLELGDSALYFCASSVTRDRGYEQYFGPGTRLTVT.

This chain connects TRBV6-6 to TRBJ1-1; 9 bases agree with TRBD1. CDR1 MNHNY and CDR2 SVGAGI come from the germline V gene (reference sequence). There are 13 residues in the CDR3. Losses at the gene ends were 0 bases for V and 11 bases for J; bases not matched to a gene: 4. DNA of the CDR3: TGTGCCAGCAGTTACTCGAGGGGGACAGGGGCTTTCTTT. This gives the protein CASSYSRGTGAFF.

The gene calls are TRBV18 and TRBJ2-7; 9 positions agree with TRBD1. Losses at the gene ends were 3 bases for V and 7 bases for J; bases not matched to a gene: 7. Germline V gives CDR1 KGHSH, CDR2 LQKENI. CDR3 length: 14 residues. DNA for the CDR3: TGTGCCAGCTCACCGGGACAGGGACCTGGTGAGCAGTACTTC. Encoded protein: CASSPGQGPGEQYF. The full variable domain, in which reference TRBV18 and TRBJ2-7 provide the parts outside the CDR3, is NAGVMQNPRHLVRRRGQEARLRCSPMKGHSHVYWYRQLPEEGLKFMVYLQKENIIDESGMPKERFSAEFPKEGPSILRIQQVVRGDSAAYFCASSPGQGPGEQYFGPGTRLTVT.

V and J are TRBV19 and TRBJ2-5, with TRBD1 matching 11 bases. The ends lost 4 bases at V and 5 bases at J; junction bases unmatched: 6. The CDR3 loop spans 15 amino acids. From germline, CDR1 is LNHDA and CDR2 SQIVND (reference sequence). The CDR3 sequence: CASSTRTGGLETQYF. The CDR3 DNA sequence: TGTGCCAGTAGTACCAGGACAGGGGGCCTGGAGACCCAGTACTTC.

The rearrangement joins TRBV10-3 to TRBJ2-7; TRBD2 aligns across 12 bases. With 7 bases clipped from V and 5 bases from J, the junction kept 9 bases outside the gene matches. CDR1 is ENHRY, CDR2 SYGVKD, per germline. CDR3 length equals 15 residues. CDR3 sequence (DNA): TGTGCCATCAAGGGCCGGACTAGCGGGATAGACGAGCAGTACTTC. This translates into CAIKGRTSGIDEQYF.

This clone was detected only once. Other DNA sequences within the sample encode an identical CDR3. The J gene is TRBJ1-1, the V gene TRBV2; TRBD1 might be the D (5 bases). The V end was cut by 3 bases, the J end by 4 bases, with 6 bases between. Germline loops: CDR1 SNHLY, CDR2 FYNNEI. The CDR3 length is 12 residues. The chain's CDR3 is CASSERGTEAFF. The CDR3 DNA reads TGTGCCAGCAGTGAGAGGGGCACTGAAGCTTTCTTT.

The chain has TRBV2 and TRBJ1-2, with 9 bases matching TRBD1. The CDR3 covers 15 residues. With 5 bases clipped from V and 4 bases from J, the junction kept 8 bases outside the gene matches. The germline V gene has CDR1 SNHLY and CDR2 FYNNEI. The CDR3 nucleotides are TGTGCCAGCAGTCCAACAGGGGGCGCCGGCTATGGCTACACCTTC. Protein product: CASSPTGGAGYGYTF. Using reference TRBV2 and TRBJ1-2 for the parts outside the CDR3, the full variable domain is EPEVTQTPSHQVTQMGQEVILRCVPISNHLYFYWYRQILGQKVEFLVSFYNNEISEKSEIFDDQFSVERPDGSNFTLKIRSTKLEDSAMYFCASSPTGGAGYGYTFGSGTRLTVV.

The V call is TRBV5-5, the J call TRBJ1-4; 11 positions match TRBD1. The CDR3 has 15 amino acids. The V gene's germline CDR1 is SGHKS and CDR2 YYEKEE (reference sequence). With 3 bases clipped from V and 10 bases from J, the junction kept 8 bases outside the gene matches. CDR3 DNA: TGTGCCAGCAGCTGGGGGACAGGGGGAGAGTTAAAACTGTTTTTT. Translated: CASSWGTGGELKLFF.

In regard to this clone: The same CDR3 also results from other DNA sequences found in this sample. V and J are TRBV5-4 and TRBJ2-1; 7 nucleotides match TRBD2. The CDR3 sequence is 16 residues long. CDR1 is SGHNT, CDR2 YYREEE, per germline (reference sequence). V shed 0 bases and J 4 bases; nucleotides not matched to a gene: 7. CDR3 nucleotides: TGTGCCAGCAGCTTGGGAGGGGCTAGCGGATACAATGAGCAGTTCTTC. Its protein is CASSLGGASGYNEQFF.

The rearrangement links TRBV5-5 to TRBJ1-5; 7 bases align to TRBD1. CDR1 and CDR2 (germline): SGHKS, YYEKEE (reference sequence). The CDR3 has 18 residues. V lost 0 bases and J lost 1; bases outside the gene matches: 10. The CDR3 nucleotides read TGTGCCAGCAGCTTGGATTTGGGACAGACCCAAAGCAATCAGCCCCAGCATTTT. Encoded protein: CASSLDLGQTQSNQPQHF.

The V and J genes are TRBV25-1 and TRBJ2-1; possibly TRBD1 for D (5 bases). V gave up 3 bases and J gave up 8 bases, with 17 bases separating them. From germline, CDR1 is MGHDK and CDR2 SYGVNS. The CDR3 is 15 residues long. The DNA of the CDR3 is TGTGCCAGCAGTGAGCTCCAAGGGGCACAGGATGAGCAGTTCTTC. Residues: CASSELQGAQDEQFF.

The gene calls are TRBV4-2 and TRBJ2-7, with D perhaps matching TRBD1 (6 bases). The germline V gene has CDR1 LGHNA and CDR2 YNFKEQ. CDR3 length: 13 residues. The germline V and J ends were trimmed by 5 bases and 6 bases, with 14 bases remaining between them. In DNA form, the CDR3 reads TGTGCCAGCAGCTTAGTGGGGGCCTTCGAGCAGTACTTC. It yields the protein CASSLVGAFEQYF.

V usage is TRBV27 and J usage is TRBJ2-1; 11 bases line up with TRBD2. CDR3 length: 18 residues. Germline V CDR1 and CDR2: MNHEY, SMNVEV (reference sequence). Trimming removed 6 bases from V and 5 bases from J; junction bases left unmatched: 15. The CDR3 coding sequence is TGTGCCAGCAGCTTGGAGTTTAGCGGGAGGGGGCAGGACAATGAGCAGTTCTTC. It yields the protein CASSLEFSGRGQDNEQFF.

The chain joins TRBV19 to TRBJ2-7; 11 nucleotides align to TRBD2. Germline assignment: CDR1 LNHDA and CDR2 SQIVND (reference sequence). The V and J ends lost 4 bases and 7 bases, in that order; junction bases with no gene match: 12. The CDR3 runs 16 residues. Written as DNA, the CDR3 is TGTGCCAGTAGTACCAGACTAGCGGGGAGTACGTTAGAGCAGTACTTC. As protein: CASSTRLAGSTLEQYF.

The V call is TRBV29-1, the J call TRBJ2-7, with 7 bases identical to TRBD1. The CDR3 has 14 amino acids. Germline V lookup: CDR1 SQVTM, CDR2 ANQGSEA. V shed 4 bases and J 2 bases; nucleotides not matched to a gene: 8. The CDR3 nucleotides are TGCAGCGTTGGTTTTTTGCAGGGGGCCTACGAGCAGTACTTC. Translating it yields CSVGFLQGAYEQYF.

The V call is TRBV9, the J call TRBJ2-5; 11 bases are a match to TRBD2. J lost 5 bases, V lost 4 bases, and 10 bases had no gene match. CDR1 and CDR2 (germline): SGDLS, YYNGEE. This CDR3 comprises 16 residues. CDR3 in amino acids: CASSQFTSGRGETQYF. Written as DNA, the CDR3 is TGTGCCAGCAGCCAGTTCACTAGCGGGAGAGGTGAGACCCAGTACTTC.

V and J are TRBV7-6 and TRBJ2-3; possibly TRBD1 for D (5 bases). V gave up 4 bases and J gave up 0 bases, with 14 bases separating them. The CDR3 loop spans 16 amino acids. CDR1 is SGHVS, CDR2 FNYEAQ, per germline. The DNA of the CDR3 is TGTGCCAGCAGCTCCTCGACAGCCATAAGCACAGATACGCAGTATTTT. It encodes CASSSSTAISTDTQYF. The whole variable domain, remainder taken from reference TRBV7-6 and TRBJ2-3, is GAGVSQSPRYKVTKRGQDVALRCDPISGHVSLYWYRQALGQGPEFLTYFNYEAQQDKSGLPNDRFSAERPEGSISTLTIQRTEQRDSAMYRCASSSSTAISTDTQYFGPGTRLTVL.

The rearrangement links TRBV5-1 to TRBJ2-2; 15 bases are shared with TRBD2. CDR1 and CDR2 (germline): SGHRS, YFSETQ. The CDR3 spans 16 residues. The J segment lost 5 bases and the V segment lost 3 bases, leaving 2 bases of the junction unmatched. The CDR3 coding sequence is TGCGCCAGCAGCTCCGGGACTAGCGGGAGGACCGGGGAGCTGTTTTTT. This encodes CASSSGTSGRTGELFF.

CDR3 nucleotides: TGTGCCAGCTCACCAGGAACAGGGTTTGATCAGCCCCAGCATTTT. Its protein is CASSPGTGFDQPQHF. V usage is TRBV18 and J usage is TRBJ1-5, with D perhaps matching TRBD1 (6 bases). V lost 2 bases and J 5 bases, leaving 13 bases between the germline ends. CDR1 is KGHSH, CDR2 LQKENI, per germline. The CDR3 spans 15 residues.

The J gene is TRBJ2-2, the V gene TRBV15, with TRBD1 matching 9 bases. This CDR3 has 15 amino acids. Trimming took 5 bases from V and 4 from J; bases not matched to a gene: 5. The germline V gene encodes CDR1 LNHNV and CDR2 YYDKDF (reference sequence). In nucleotides, the CDR3 is TGTGCCACCAGCCACCGGGACAGGGTCACCGGGGAGCTGTTTTTT. This translates into CATSHRDRVTGELFF.